These T cell receptor beta chains were read from a single sample in a study of beta chain features in type 1 diabetes. Data came from immunoSEQ multiplex PCR; TCRdb stores just in-frame clones and leaves some out. The sample shows some 150,000 clones, more than 9.5% of them seen only once. The source material was central memory CD4+ T cells from blood. These receptors were obtained from a man between 18 and 35 years old in good health. Both conserved end residues are part of each CDR3. D genes are given only for firm matches. Some rows mark clone size as missing; the rest say once, few, many or name a class of expanded clone.

J gene | D gene | V gene | clone size | CDR3 protein | CDR3 DNA
TRBJ2-7 | TRBD2 | TRBV7-2 | many | CASSSVAGAYEQYF | TGTGCCAGCAGCTCCGTGGCGGGGGCCTACGAGCAGTACTTC
TRBJ2-5 | TRBD2 | TRBV10-3 | - | CAISGRLAGGGEETQYF | TGTGCCATCAGTGGAAGACTAGCGGGAGGAGGGGAAGAGACCCAGTACTTC
TRBJ1-4 | TRBD1 | TRBV2 | - | CASSVPGGADEKLFF | TGTGCCAGCAGTGTACCAGGGGGCGCGGATGAAAAACTGTTTTTT
TRBJ2-1 | TRBD2 | TRBV28 | - | CASSSSSGGYNEQFF | TGTGCCAGCAGTTCCTCTAGCGGGGGATACAATGAGCAGTTCTTC
TRBJ2-1 | - | TRBV30 | - | CAWRWRGSHNEQFF | TGTGCCTGGAGATGGAGGGGGTCCCACAATGAGCAGTTCTTC
TRBJ1-1 | - | TRBV9 | few | CASSVATDGMNTEAFF | TGTGCCAGCAGCGTAGCTACGGACGGCATGAACACTGAAGCTTTCTTT
TRBJ2-5 | - | TRBV5-1 | few | CATSEGSPEETQYF | TGCGCCACCAGCGAAGGGTCCCCGGAAGAGACCCAGTACTTC
TRBJ1-2 | - | TRBV5-1 | - | CASRVVAGLSNYGYTF | TGCGCCAGCAGGGTAGTGGCCGGACTATCTAACTATGGCTACACCTTC
TRBJ2-7 | TRBD1 | TRBV9 | - | CASSPKWQGAQEQYF | TGTGCCAGCAGCCCCAAGTGGCAGGGGGCCCAGGAGCAGTACTTC
TRBJ2-3 | - | TRBV10-3 | many | CASALAGTDTQYF | TGTGCCTCGGCTCTAGCCGGAACAGATACGCAGTATTTT
TRBJ2-1 | TRBD2 | TRBV6-1 | - | CASKSGTSGSNEQFF | TGTGCCAGCAAATCAGGGACTAGCGGCTCCAATGAGCAGTTCTTC
TRBJ2-7 | TRBD2 | TRBV29-1 | few | CSVEDTGGTYEQYF | TGCAGCGTTGAGGATACGGGAGGCACCTACGAGCAGTACTTC
TRBJ2-1 | TRBD1 | TRBV7-2 | few | CASRPTGGYDNEQFF | TGTGCCAGCAGGCCGACAGGGGGATACGACAATGAGCAGTTCTTC
TRBJ2-2 | - | TRBV19 | many | CASSIDSKSTGELFF | TGTGCCAGTAGTATTGACAGTAAATCCACCGGGGAGCTGTTTTTT
TRBJ2-3 | TRBD2 | TRBV6-5 | few | CASGGATTDTQYF | TGTGCCTCCGGGGGGGCCACCACAGATACGCAGTATTTT
TRBJ1-2 | - | TRBV29-1 | few | CSVFGDGNYGYTF | TGCAGCGTTTTTGGGGACGGGAACTATGGCTACACCTTC
TRBJ2-5 | TRBD1 | TRBV29-1 | - | CSGDGTGVGQTQYF | TGCAGCGGGGATGGGACAGGGGTGGGTCAGACCCAGTACTTC
TRBJ2-3 | - | TRBV6-1 | - | CASSEWPRRDTQYF | TGTGCCAGCAGTGAGTGGCCCAGACGGGATACGCAGTATTTT
TRBJ1-1 | - | TRBV30 | - | CAWSRGRVNTEAFF | TGTGCCTGGAGCCGGGGGAGGGTGAACACTGAAGCTTTCTTT
TRBJ2-6 | TRBD2 | TRBV7-9 | - | CASSWTSGRPGANVLTF | TGTGCCAGCAGCTGGACTAGCGGGAGGCCTGGGGCCAACGTCCTGACTTTC
TRBJ2-7 | - | TRBV5-1 | - | CASSITGNEQYF | TGCGCCAGCAGCATCACAGGGAACGAGCAGTACTTC
TRBJ2-1 | - | TRBV9 | - | CASSVASTYNEQFF | TGTGCCAGCAGCGTGGCTAGCACATACAATGAGCAGTTCTTC
TRBJ2-5 | - | TRBV29-1 | few | CSVPKTGTTETQYF | TGCAGCGTTCCCAAGACAGGCACCACAGAGACCCAGTACTTC
TRBJ1-1 | - | TRBV5-1 | few | CASSLAGLAVNTEAFF | TGCGCCAGCAGCTTGGCCGGTCTTGCAGTGAACACTGAAGCTTTCTTT
TRBJ2-1 | - | TRBV7-9 | few | CASRGAAPEQFF | TGTGCCAGCAGGGGGGCAGCGCCCGAGCAGTTCTTC
TRBJ2-5 | - | TRBV7-2 | - | CASSLVMGVQETQYF | TGTGCCAGCAGCTTAGTAATGGGGGTCCAAGAGACCCAGTACTTC
TRBJ1-4 | - | TRBV20-1 | - | CIGANEKLFF | TGCATCGGAGCTAATGAAAAACTGTTTTTT
TRBJ1-2 | - | TRBV27 | few | CASSLGGGERGYTF | TGTGCCAGCAGTTTAGGCGGCGGGGAACGTGGCTACACCTTC
TRBJ1-5 | - | TRBV2 | many | CASSELNNQPQHF | TGTGCCAGCAGTGAGCTAAACAATCAGCCCCAGCATTTT
TRBJ2-7 | TRBD1 | TRBV27 | - | CASNPGQGRTYEQYF | TGTGCCAGCAACCCTGGACAGGGTAGGACCTACGAGCAGTACTTC
TRBJ2-3 | - | TRBV7-6 | few | CASSLNPTSTDTQYF | TGTGCCAGCAGCTTAAATCCTACTAGCACAGATACGCAGTATTTT
TRBJ2-3 | TRBD2 | TRBV9 | few | CASSVVVAGGVDTQYF | TGTGCCAGCAGCGTAGTCGTAGCGGGAGGAGTAGATACGCAGTATTTT
TRBJ2-3 | - | TRBV7-9 | few | CASSFERRVSTDTQYF | TGTGCCAGCAGCTTCGAGAGGCGGGTTAGCACAGATACGCAGTATTTT
TRBJ2-1 | - | TRBV29-1 | few | CSVVAAVYNEQFF | TGCAGCGTGGTGGCGGCAGTGTACAATGAGCAGTTCTTC
TRBJ2-7 | - | TRBV10-3 | - | CAISAGSYEQYF | TGTGCCATCAGTGCAGGGTCCTACGAGCAGTACTTC
TRBJ2-2 | TRBD2 | TRBV4-2 | - | CASSSLAGTGELFF | TGTGCCAGCAGCTCACTAGCGGGCACCGGGGAGCTGTTTTTT
TRBJ2-1 | TRBD2 | TRBV5-1 | few | CASSPAGLDYEQFF | TGCGCCAGCAGCCCGGCGGGACTAGACTATGAGCAGTTCTTC
TRBJ1-5 | - | TRBV7-9 | few | CASSPPGEQPQHF | TGTGCCAGCAGCCCCCCGGGGGAGCAGCCCCAGCATTTT
TRBJ1-4 | - | TRBV2 | few | CASGREQMVQGEKLFF | TGTGCCAGCGGGCGGGAGCAGATGGTACAGGGAGAAAAACTGTTTTTT
TRBJ2-7 | - | TRBV4-2 | - | CASSQDSQGEQYF | TGTGCCAGCAGCCAAGATTCCCAGGGGGAGCAGTACTTC
TRBJ2-4 | TRBD1 | TRBV6-5 | - | CASSSWGQGDNIQYF | TGTGCCAGCAGTTCATGGGGGCAGGGGGATAACATTCAGTACTTC
TRBJ1-1 | - | TRBV7-6 | few | CASSLESAGREAFF | TGTGCCAGCAGCTTAGAATCAGCAGGCCGCGAAGCTTTCTTT
TRBJ1-4 | - | TRBV28 | few | CASSFPQGREKLFF | TGTGCCAGCAGTTTTCCTCAGGGAAGGGAAAAACTGTTTTTT
TRBJ2-2 | - | TRBV29-1 | few | CSVVVSVNTGELFF | TGCAGCGTTGTGGTATCAGTGAACACCGGGGAGCTGTTTTTT
TRBJ1-1 | TRBD1 | TRBV29-1 | - | CSVERGKGATFF | TGCAGCGTTGAAAGGGGTAAGGGGGCGACTTTCTTT
TRBJ1-4 | TRBD1 | TRBV9 | - | CASSAGQGLKGEKLFF | TGTGCCAGCAGCGCTGGACAGGGCCTAAAGGGAGAAAAACTGTTTTTT
TRBJ1-4 | TRBD1 | TRBV30 | few | CAWRSGGGNEKLFF | TGTGCCTGGAGATCAGGGGGAGGTAATGAAAAACTGTTTTTT
TRBJ1-2 | - | TRBV2 | many | CASSEALQGYTF | TGTGCCAGCAGTGAAGCGCTGCAGGGCTACACCTTC
TRBJ1-2 | - | TRBV6-4 | - | CASSEGTGYGYTF | TGTGCCAGCAGTGAAGGAACGGGCTATGGCTACACCTTC
TRBJ2-3 | - | TRBV29-1 | - | CSVRITSTDTQYF | TGCAGCGTTAGGATTACTAGCACAGATACGCAGTATTTT
TRBJ2-7 | - | TRBV9 | few | CASSVAPPLTGFSYEQYF | TGTGCCAGCAGCGTAGCCCCCCCTTTGACAGGCTTCTCCTACGAGCAGTACTTC
TRBJ2-1 | - | TRBV5-1 | - | CASSEGFSNNEQFF | TGCGCCAGCAGCGAGGGGTTTTCGAACAATGAGCAGTTCTTC
TRBJ1-4 | - | TRBV7-9 | few | CASSHPAVANEKLFF | TGTGCCAGCAGCCATCCCGCGGTGGCTAATGAAAAACTGTTTTTT
TRBJ2-3 | TRBD1 | TRBV28 | many | CASSSPPDRGNTQYF | TGTGCCAGCAGCTCCCCTCCGGACAGGGGAAATACGCAGTATTTT
TRBJ1-3 | TRBD1 | TRBV9 | few | CASSRDSGNTIYF | TGTGCCAGCAGCCGGGACAGTGGAAACACCATATATTTT
TRBJ2-5 | TRBD2 | TRBV4-3 | few | CASSQGPSGAKETQYF | TGCGCCAGCAGCCAAGGGCCTAGCGGGGCAAAAGAGACCCAGTACTTC
TRBJ1-4 | - | TRBV15 | - | CATSRDLPPRANEKLFF | TGTGCCACCAGCAGAGATCTCCCTCCTCGGGCTAATGAAAAACTGTTTTTT
TRBJ2-4 | - | TRBV19 | many | CASSRDTDIQYF | TGTGCCAGTAGTAGAGACACGGACATTCAGTACTTC
TRBJ2-1 | TRBD2 | TRBV11-1 | - | CASSSRGYNEQFF | TGTGCCAGCAGCTCGCGGGGGTACAATGAGCAGTTCTTC